This T cell receptor beta chain was identified during a study of blood T cells in healthy people across ages. This clonotype was seen many times. The authors ran a second PCR of about 6 to 11 cycles using a sample-barcoded 5' primer and a J-beta primer mix. MiXCR, applied by TCRdb to the 5' RACE reads, yields one record per CDR3 protein. This table has over 500,000 distinct CDR3 sequences, 52% appearing once. This CDR3 has 15 amino acids. Losses at the gene ends were 0 bases for V and 5 bases for J; bases not matched to a gene: 2. Per the germline V gene, CDR1 is SGDLS and CDR2 is YYNGEE. This sequence joins TRBV9 and TRBJ2-2, with 9 bases aligning to TRBD1. The material sequenced was blood. The receptor's source is a woman older than 75 in good health. DNA for the CDR3: TGTGCCAGCAGCGTAGCGACAGGGGGAACCGGGGAGCTGTTTTTT. Translating gives CASSVATGGTGELFF.